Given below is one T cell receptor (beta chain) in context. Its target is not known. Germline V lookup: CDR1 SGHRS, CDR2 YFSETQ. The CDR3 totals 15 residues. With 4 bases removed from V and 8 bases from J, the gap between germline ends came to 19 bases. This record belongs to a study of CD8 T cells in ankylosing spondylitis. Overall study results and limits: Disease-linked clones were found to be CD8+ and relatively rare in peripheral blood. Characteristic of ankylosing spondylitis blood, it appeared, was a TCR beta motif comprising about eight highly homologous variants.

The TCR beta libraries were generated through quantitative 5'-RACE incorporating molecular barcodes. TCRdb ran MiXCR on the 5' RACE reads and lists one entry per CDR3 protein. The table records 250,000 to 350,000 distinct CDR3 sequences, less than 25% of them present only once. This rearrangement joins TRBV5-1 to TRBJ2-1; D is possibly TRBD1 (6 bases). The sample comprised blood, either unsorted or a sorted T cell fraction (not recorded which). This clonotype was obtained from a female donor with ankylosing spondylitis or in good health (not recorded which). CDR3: CASSVRLQGLDEQFF. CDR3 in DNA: TGCGCCAGCAGCGTTCGCCTACAGGGCCTGGATGAGCAGTTCTTC.